These 24 T cell receptor beta chains share one sample of origin, sequenced in a study of shared clonotypes between healthy human individuals. Sequencing was performed with immunoSEQ multiplex PCR; in TCRdb, only in-frame clones are kept and a portion is missing. Of about 700,000 clones listed, about 74% are singletons. Sequences were obtained from memory CD4+ T cells sorted from blood. Subset described: CD45RA-negative fraction. The receptors come from a woman in her twenties or thirties in good health.

V is TRBV6-1 and J is TRBJ2-7, with TRBD2 matching 8 bases. The germline gives CDR1 MNHNS, CDR2 SASEGT. The CDR3 has 14 residues. Trimming cost V 4 bases and J 4 bases; bases outside gene matches: 6. The CDR3 DNA sequence: TGTGCCAGCAGTGGTGCGGGAGGCGGGTACGAGCAGTACTTC. Protein product: CASSGAGGGYEQYF.

This clone was observed a handful of times. The chain joins TRBV18 to TRBJ2-2, with D maybe TRBD2 (5 bases). Germline values: CDR1 KGHSH, CDR2 LQKENI. The V end lost 1 base, the J end lost 4 bases, and 7 bases lay between the germline ends. CDR3 length: 14 residues. The CDR3 bases are TGTGCCAGCTCACCACGAGGGAGCACCGGGGAGCTGTTTTTT. Its protein is CASSPRGSTGELFF. The variable domain in full, with the rest retrieved from reference TRBV18 and TRBJ2-2, is NAGVMQNPRHLVRRRGQEARLRCSPMKGHSHVYWYRQLPEEGLKFMVYLQKENIIDESGMPKERFSAEFPKEGPSILRIQQVVRGDSAAYFCASSPRGSTGELFFGEGSRLTVL.

This clone was detected only once. V gene TRBV5-4 combines with J gene TRBJ2-5, with D perhaps TRBD2 (5 bases). The CDR3 sequence is 14 residues long. The V and J ends lost 0 bases and 3 bases respectively, with 9 bases between them. Germline values: CDR1 SGHNT, CDR2 YYREEE (reference sequence). The CDR3 reads CASSLAGSKETQYF. DNA of the CDR3: TGTGCCAGCAGCTTGGCGGGGTCAAAAGAGACCCAGTACTTC.

The chain has TRBV2 and TRBJ1-2; TRBD1 matches at 7 bases. V lost 5 bases to trimming and J lost 2 bases; unmatched junction nucleotides: 5. The CDR3 spans 14 residues. CDR1 is SNHLY and CDR2 is FYNNEI in the germline V gene. CDR3 region: CASSRQGLNYGYTF. In nucleotides, the CDR3 is TGTGCCAGCAGTCGACAGGGCCTGAACTATGGCTACACCTTC.

The chain recombines TRBV5-1 with TRBJ2-7, with 9 bases fitting TRBD2. The germline V gene has CDR1 SGHRS and CDR2 YFSETQ. V lost 4 bases, J lost 7 bases, and 6 bases stayed unmatched. The CDR3 length is 13 residues. The CDR3 DNA reads as TGCGCCAGCAGCCTGGGACTAGCAGAAGAGCAGTACTTC. It is translated as CASSLGLAEEQYF.

The V call is TRBV28, the J call TRBJ2-1; D is uncertain. Germline CDR1 is MDHEN and CDR2 is SYDVKM. V lost 6 bases to trimming and J lost 4 bases, with 13 bases between them. There are 14 residues in the CDR3. CDR3 DNA: TGTGCCAGCAGAGGCCACTCTGATTACAATGAGCAGTTCTTC. This gives the protein CASRGHSDYNEQFF.

The rearrangement joins TRBV7-9 to TRBJ1-1, with TRBD1 matching 7 bases. This CDR3 is built from 14 residues. CDR1 is SEHNR, CDR2 FQNEAQ, per germline (reference sequence). Trimming cost V 4 bases and J 4 bases; bases outside gene matches: 6. CDR3 amino acids: CASSWQGGSTEAFF. The CDR3 region has the DNA TGTGCCAGCAGCTGGCAGGGGGGAAGCACTGAAGCTTTCTTT.

J is TRBJ1-5 and V is TRBV4-1; D is undetermined. The V gene's germline CDR1 is MGHRA and CDR2 YSYEKL. The length of the CDR3 is 13 residues. V lost 4 bases, J lost 5 bases, and 9 bases lay in between. CDR3 protein: CASSPSSYQPQHF. In nucleotides, the CDR3 is TGCGCCAGCAGCCCAAGTTCTTATCAGCCCCAGCATTTT.

This clone was found a few times. The chain links TRBV30 to TRBJ2-5; 7 nucleotides align to TRBD2. Gene TRBJ2-7 matches the end of the DNA better, so the J call may be wrong. This CDR3 is built from 17 residues. Germline assignment: CDR1 GTSNPN and CDR2 SVGIG (reference sequence). The CDR3 spells CAWTFPPRLAVTYEQYF. CDR3 nucleotides: TGTGCCTGGACCTTCCCTCCCCGGCTAGCGGTGACCTACGAGCAGTACTTC.

The chain is built from TRBV6-1 and TRBJ2-3; either TRBD1 or TRBD2 may fit D (5 bases each). Germline CDR1 MNHNS, CDR2 SASEGT. This CDR3 has 15 residues. V was trimmed by 2 bases and J by 0 bases, leaving 9 bases between them. CDR3 nucleotide sequence: TGTGCCAGCAGTGAACAGGGCGGGAGCACAGATACGCAGTATTTT. Residues: CASSEQGGSTDTQYF.

CDR3 residues: CASSLVGGQSNEQFF. For the CDR3, the DNA is TGTGCCAGCAGCTTAGTGGGTGGGCAGTCCAATGAGCAGTTCTTC. The chain joins TRBV7-2 to TRBJ2-1; D unresolved. Germline V gene lookup returns CDR1 SGHTA and CDR2 FQGNSA. The CDR3 length is 15 residues. The V gene lost 1 base and the J gene lost 6 bases, with 13 bases spanning the gap. The variable domain in full, completed from reference TRBV7-2 and TRBJ2-1, reads GAGVSQSPSNKVTEKGKDVELRCDPISGHTALYWYRQSLGQGLEFLIYFQGNSAPDKSGLPSDRFSAERTGGSVSTLTIQRTQQEDSAVYLCASSLVGGQSNEQFFGPGTRLTVL.

The chain uses TRBV28 and TRBJ2-3; 9 positions agree with TRBD1. The germline CDR1 and CDR2 sequences are MDHEN and SYDVKM. The CDR3 spans 15 residues. V lost 4 bases to trimming and J lost 5 bases; unmatched junction nucleotides: 7. The CDR3 here is CASSSNRGREDTQYF. The DNA for the CDR3 is TGTGCCAGCAGTTCCAACAGGGGGCGTGAAGATACGCAGTATTTT.

This clone was seen a handful of times. In the same sample, other DNA sequences code for this CDR3. This chain joins TRBV11-2 and TRBJ2-3; D gene unclear. V lost 4 bases, J lost 2 bases, and 1 base lay in between. CDR1 and CDR2 (germline): SGHAT, FQNNGV. The CDR3 extends over 11 amino acids. The CDR3: CASSSTDTQYF. The CDR3, as DNA: TGTGCCAGCAGCTCCACAGATACGCAGTATTTT.

This sequence joins TRBV5-1 and TRBJ2-3, with D maybe TRBD1 (6 bases). CDR3 length: 18 amino acids. CDR1 is SGHRS and CDR2 is YFSETQ in the germline V gene. V lost 5 bases to trimming and J lost 2 bases, with 24 bases between them. This chain's CDR3 is CASSFWVPGVMNTDTQYF. The CDR3 DNA follows: TGCGCCAGCAGTTTTTGGGTCCCAGGGGTTATGAACACAGATACGCAGTATTTT.

The rearrangement links TRBV7-9 to TRBJ2-3; 9 bases line up with TRBD2. CDR1 and CDR2 (germline): SEHNR, FQNEAQ (reference sequence). V lost 5 bases and J lost 4; bases outside the gene matches: 10. The CDR3 loop spans 16 amino acids. The CDR3 here is CASSLDLAGVADTQYF. The CDR3 bases are TGTGCCAGCAGCCTCGACTTAGCGGGAGTGGCAGATACGCAGTATTTT. Full variable domain (rest looked up from reference TRBV7-9 and TRBJ2-3): DTGVSQNPRHKITKRGQNVTFRCDPISEHNRLYWYRQTLGQGPEFLTYFQNEAQLEKSRLLSDRFSAERPKGSFSTLEIQRTEQGDSAMYLCASSLDLAGVADTQYFGPGTRLTVL.

This sequence joins TRBV5-1 and TRBJ2-4; TRBD2 matches 13 bases. Germline V gene lookup returns CDR1 SGHRS and CDR2 YFSETQ. The CDR3 covers 13 residues. The V and J ends lost 4 bases and 8 bases, in that order; junction bases with no gene match: 0. The CDR3 loop reads CASSGTSGDIQYF. CDR3 DNA sequence: TGCGCCAGCAGCGGGACTAGCGGGGACATTCAGTACTTC. The full variable domain, its missing parts supplied by reference TRBV5-1 and TRBJ2-4, is KAGVTQTPRYLIKTRGQQVTLSCSPISGHRSVSWYQQTPGQGLQFLFEYFSETQRNKGNFPGRFSGRQFSNSRSEMNVSTLELGDSALYLCASSGTSGDIQYFGAGTRLSVL.

In its sample, this clone was seen once. The CDR3 DNA sequence: TGTGCCAGCAGCCCCGACAGTGGAAACTACAATGAGCAGTTCTTC. This translates into CASSPDSGNYNEQFF. The gene calls are TRBV7-3 and TRBJ2-1, with D possibly being TRBD1 (5 bases). CDR1 SGHTA and CDR2 FQGTGA come from the germline V gene. The germline V and J ends were trimmed by 5 bases and 3 bases, with 14 bases remaining between them. The CDR3 is made up of 15 amino acids.

This chain joins TRBV10-3 and TRBJ2-7, with 9 bases that match TRBD2. The CDR3 totals 14 residues. In germline, CDR1 is ENHRY, CDR2 SYGVKD. V gave up 4 bases and J gave up 6 bases; unmatched junction bases: 7. CDR3 nucleotide sequence: TGTGCCATCAGTGGGACTAGCGTAGGCTGCGAGCAGTACTTC. This sequence encodes CAISGTSVGCEQYF.

The chain combines TRBV10-2 with TRBJ2-7, with TRBD1 matching 7 bases. Unmatched junction bases numbered 8, after V lost 9 bases and J lost 0 bases. The CDR3 covers 14 residues. CDR1 is WSHSY and CDR2 is SAAADI in the germline V gene. The CDR3 nucleotides are TGCGCCAGTCTCCGGGACAGAAGCTCCTACGAGCAGTACTTC. Its translation is CASLRDRSSYEQYF.

The CDR3 sequence is CASSPRGTGSTNEKLFF. CDR3 coding DNA: TGTGCCAGCTCACCACGAGGGACAGGGTCGACTAATGAAAAACTGTTTTTT. The V call is TRBV18, the J call TRBJ1-4, with 9 bases that match TRBD1. This CDR3 is 17 amino acids long. Looked up from germline, CDR1 is KGHSH and CDR2 is LQKENI. Germline trimming cut 1 base from V and 2 bases from J; bases unmatched to any gene: 5.

The chain links TRBV11-2 to TRBJ1-1, with D tentatively TRBD1 (6 bases). V was pared by 5 bases and J by 0 bases, with 16 bases between. Germline CDR1 is SGHAT and CDR2 is FQNNGV. This CDR3 spans 16 amino acids. For the CDR3, the DNA is TGTGCCAGCAGCCTTTACAAGGGGGAGATGAACACTGAAGCTTTCTTT. It specifies CASSLYKGEMNTEAFF.

This clone was counted only a few times. Other DNA sequences within the sample encode an identical CDR3. The chain joins TRBV2 to TRBJ2-2; D uncertain. V dropped 6 bases and J dropped 4 bases, with 12 bases sitting between them. CDR3 size: 14 residues. CDR1 and CDR2 from the germline V gene are SNHLY and FYNNEI. The chain's CDR3 is CASSPLVSTGELFF. The CDR3 DNA follows: TGTGCCAGCAGCCCCCTAGTTAGCACCGGGGAGCTGTTTTTT.

The chain has TRBV25-1 and TRBJ2-2; 7 bases map to TRBD1. Germline values: CDR1 MGHDK, CDR2 SYGVNS. Trimming removed 3 bases from V and 1 base from J; junction bases left unmatched: 8. The CDR3 covers 17 residues. The CDR3 coding sequence is TGTGCCAGCAGTGATCCATTGGGACAGAAGAACACCGGGGAGCTGTTTTTT. Translation gives CASSDPLGQKNTGELFF.

This sequence joins TRBV27 and TRBJ2-7; 8 bases agree with TRBD2. The germline V gene has CDR1 MNHEY and CDR2 SMNVEV (reference sequence). J was trimmed by 3 bases and V by 2 bases; bases with no gene match: 6. CDR3 size: 15 residues. CDR3 sequence (DNA): TGTGCCAGCAGTTTAACCCGACTAGCGAACTACGAGCAGTACTTC. Amino acid sequence: CASSLTRLANYEQYF.